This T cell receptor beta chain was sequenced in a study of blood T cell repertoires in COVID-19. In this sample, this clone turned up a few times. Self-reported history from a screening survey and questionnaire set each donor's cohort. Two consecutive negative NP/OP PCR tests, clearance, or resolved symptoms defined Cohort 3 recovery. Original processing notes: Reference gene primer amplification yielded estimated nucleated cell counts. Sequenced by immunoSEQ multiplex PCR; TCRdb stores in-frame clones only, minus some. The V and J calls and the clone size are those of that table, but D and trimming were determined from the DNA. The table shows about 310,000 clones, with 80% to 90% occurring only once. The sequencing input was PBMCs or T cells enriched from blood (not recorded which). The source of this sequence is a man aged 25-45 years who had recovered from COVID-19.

This CDR3 reads CASSLERSYNSPLHF. CDR3 DNA: TGCGCCAGCAGCTTGGAAAGGAGCTATAATTCACCCCTCCACTTT. V usage is TRBV5-1 and J usage is TRBJ1-6; D gene ambiguous. Trimming took 0 bases from V and 3 from J, leaving 7 bases between them. There are 15 residues in the CDR3. The germline CDR1 and CDR2 sequences are SGHRS and YFSETQ.